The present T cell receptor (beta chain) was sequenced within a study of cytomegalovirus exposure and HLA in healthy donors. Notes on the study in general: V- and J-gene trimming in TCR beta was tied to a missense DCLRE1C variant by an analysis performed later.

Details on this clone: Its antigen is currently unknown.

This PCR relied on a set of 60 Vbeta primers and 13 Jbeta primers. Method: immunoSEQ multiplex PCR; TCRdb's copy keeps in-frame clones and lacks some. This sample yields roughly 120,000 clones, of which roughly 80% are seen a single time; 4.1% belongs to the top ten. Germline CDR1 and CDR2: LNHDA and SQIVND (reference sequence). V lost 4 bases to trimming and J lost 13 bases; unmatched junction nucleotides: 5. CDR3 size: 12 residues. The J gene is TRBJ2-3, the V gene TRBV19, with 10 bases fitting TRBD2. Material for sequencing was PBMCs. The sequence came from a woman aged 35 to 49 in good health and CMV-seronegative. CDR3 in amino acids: CASSKAGGQEYF. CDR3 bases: TGTGCCAGTAGTAAAGCGGGAGGGCAGGAGTATTTT.